This TCR beta chain was identified during a study of shared clonotypes between healthy human individuals. The study's findings and limits: Memory subsets generally showed smaller estimated richness than naive subsets did.

As to this clone: Its antigen is still unknown.

Method: immunoSEQ multiplex PCR; TCRdb's copy keeps in-frame clones and lacks some. This table has roughly 2.1 million clones, just over 90% appearing once. CD45RO-negative, CCR7-selected cells formed the naive CD8 fraction, which excluded terminally differentiated effector memory CD45RA+ cells. Donors were Caucasian adults residing in Nashville, Tennessee, USA. This CDR3 is 14 amino acids long. V was cut by 5 bases and J by 3 bases, with 13 bases left in between. Germline lookup yields CDR1 SGHAT and CDR2 FQNNGV. This chain links TRBV11-2 with TRBJ1-2, with D possibly being TRBD1 (5 bases). The specimen was naive CD8+ T cells from PBMCs. This receptor was obtained from a young man in good health. Some clones in this sample may be carry-over from other donors' samples. CDR3 DNA sequence: TGTGCCAGCAGCCCGGGGCTGGCGGACTATGGCTACACCTTC. Its protein is CASSPGLADYGYTF.